This passage covers 21 T cell receptor beta chains from one sample sequenced in a study of T-cell memory formation after mild COVID-19. TCRdb itself ran the 5' RACE reads through MiXCR, one entry per CDR3 protein. The sample lists some 190,000 distinct CDR3 sequences; roughly 18% were seen once. Sequencing was carried out using PBMCs or a T cell subset sorted from them (not recorded which). All receptors come from an adult woman who had mild COVID-19 (a few samples of this study predate the infection). Cell type and time point are not known.

This chain joins TRBV15 and TRBJ1-2; maybe TRBD1 (5 bases). This CDR3 contains 15 residues. Germline V gene data show CDR1 as LNHNV and CDR2 as YYDKDF (reference sequence). V lost 0 bases and J lost 9, with 17 bases in between. CDR3 sequence: CATSRDPGPAWSYTF. CDR3 nucleotides: TGTGCCACCAGCAGAGATCCGGGGCCGGCATGGAGCTACACCTTC.

This rearrangement joins TRBV2 to TRBJ2-7; 7 bases fit TRBD1. CDR1 and CDR2 from the germline V gene are SNHLY and FYNNEI. The CDR3 length is 15 residues. After removal of 6 bases from V and 2 bases from J, the junction contained 10 bases not matched to a gene. CDR3 region: CASSREYRGTYEQYF. DNA for the CDR3: TGTGCCAGCAGCCGCGAATACAGGGGTACCTACGAGCAGTACTTC. The full variable domain, in which reference TRBV2 and TRBJ2-7 provide the parts outside the CDR3, is EPEVTQTPSHQVTQMGQEVILRCVPISNHLYFYWYRQILGQKVEFLVSFYNNEISEKSEIFDDQFSVERPDGSNFTLKIRSTKLEDSAMYFCASSREYRGTYEQYFGPGTRLTVT.

This rearrangement joins TRBV20-1 to TRBJ2-5; D not certain. Trimming took off 4 bases at V and 5 bases at J, with 5 bases between the two ends. CDR1 and CDR2 (germline): DFQATT, SNEGSKA (reference sequence). There are 10 residues in the CDR3. The CDR3 region has the DNA TGCAGTGCTAACTGGGAGACCCAGTACTTC. This sequence encodes CSANWETQYF.

The chain couples TRBV20-1 to TRBJ1-1; D remains unclear. The germline CDR1 and CDR2 sequences are DFQATT and SNEGSKA (reference sequence). Trimming removed 6 bases from V and 3 bases from J, with 14 bases in between. This CDR3 spans 13 amino acids. The CDR3 DNA reads TGCAGTGCCATCGGGATCCTGGACACTGAAGCTTTCTTT. Its translation is CSAIGILDTEAFF.

This clonotype has only a few counts. This sequence joins TRBV29-1 and TRBJ2-7; weak D call: TRBD2 (6 bases). The ends were cut back, 7 bases at V and 5 bases at J, with 12 bases in the middle. The CDR3 spans 11 residues. Germline-derived CDR1 and CDR2 are SQVTM and ANQGSEA. The CDR3 sequence: CSGGKGHEQYF. The CDR3 nucleotides are TGCAGCGGCGGGAAGGGTCACGAGCAGTACTTC.

This clonotype was found a few times. The chain carries TRBV20-1 and TRBJ2-1; 11 positions match TRBD2. This CDR3 region has 16 residues. The germline gives CDR1 DFQATT, CDR2 SNEGSKA (reference sequence). V lost 5 bases to trimming and J lost 10 bases; unmatched junction nucleotides: 16. Here the CDR3 DNA reads TGCAGTGCTGGAAGCGAACTAGCGGGGGCACGTGGCGAGCAGTTCTTC. Protein: CSAGSELAGARGEQFF.

The CDR3 reads CAWSRGRAYEQFF. As DNA, the CDR3 is TGTGCCTGGAGTCGGGGGAGGGCGTATGAGCAGTTCTTC. The chain combines TRBV30 with TRBJ2-1; 7 bases are a match to TRBD2. J gave up 8 bases and V 2 bases, and 6 bases lay outside the gene matches. This CDR3 is 13 amino acids long. Germline V CDR1 and CDR2: GTSNPN, SVGIG (reference sequence).

The V and J genes are TRBV5-4 and TRBJ2-4; perhaps D is TRBD1 or TRBD2 (5 bases each). Germline values: CDR1 SGHNT, CDR2 YYREEE (reference sequence). V shed 5 bases and J shed 5 bases, with 17 bases lying between them. This CDR3 is built from 15 residues. This chain's CDR3 is CASSYYGAEQNIQYF. The DNA for the CDR3 is TGTGCCAGCAGTTACTACGGGGCCGAGCAAAACATTCAGTACTTC.

This chain links TRBV7-2 with TRBJ2-5, with D possibly TRBD2 on 6 matching bases. CDR1 SGHTA and CDR2 FQGNSA come from the germline V gene. This CDR3 is 12 amino acids long. V was pared by 6 bases and J by 4 bases, with 9 bases between. The CDR3 here is CASSGGVETQYF. The CDR3 DNA is TGTGCCAGCAGTGGAGGGGTAGAGACCCAGTACTTC.

There are a few counts of this clonotype. V and J are TRBV5-1 and TRBJ1-1; D perhaps matches TRBD1 (6 bases). This CDR3 contains 15 residues. V was trimmed by 0 bases and J by 1 base, leaving 10 bases between them. CDR1 is SGHRS and CDR2 is YFSETQ in the germline V gene. DNA of the CDR3: TGCGCCAGCAGCTTGGCCGGGGGGCAGAACACTGAAGCTTTCTTT. Protein: CASSLAGGQNTEAFF.

The CDR3 here is CASSFGLAGVSGELFF. Here the CDR3 DNA reads TGTGCCAGCAGCTTCGGACTAGCGGGAGTTTCCGGGGAGCTGTTTTTT. The chain couples TRBV7-3 to TRBJ2-2, with 13 bases lining up with TRBD2. CDR3 size: 16 residues. The V gene end was trimmed by 3 bases and the J gene end by 6 bases; junction bases not matched to a gene: 4. The germline gives CDR1 SGHTA, CDR2 FQGTGA.

This clonotype was observed a handful of times. The chain carries TRBV5-6 and TRBJ2-3; TRBD2 matches at 7 bases. After removal of 4 bases from V and 2 bases from J, the junction contained 10 bases not matched to a gene. This CDR3 contains 16 residues. Germline V gives CDR1 SGHDT, CDR2 YYEEEE. The DNA for the CDR3 is TGTGCCAGCAGCCCGGTGACTAGCAGTTTCACAGATACGCAGTATTTT. It specifies CASSPVTSSFTDTQYF.

V usage is TRBV7-3 and J usage is TRBJ2-1; TRBD2 is a possible D gene (6 bases). Trimming removed 5 bases from V and 5 bases from J, with 16 bases in between. The germline V gene encodes CDR1 SGHTA and CDR2 FQGTGA. This CDR3 spans 15 amino acids. Here the CDR3 DNA reads TGTGCCAGCAGCCGAGGGACTCCGAGGAACAATGAGCAGTTCTTC. Residues: CASSRGTPRNNEQFF.

This clonotype has at least ten counts. This chain links TRBV18 with TRBJ2-7, with a tentative D call TRBD1 (5 bases). Between the trimmed V and J ends, which lost 3 bases and 3 bases, there was a span of 6 bases. Germline CDR1 reads KGHSH; CDR2 reads LQKENI. The CDR3 totals 12 residues. For the CDR3, the DNA is TGTGCCAGCTCACCCGACAGCTACGAGCAGTACTTC. Protein: CASSPDSYEQYF.

V gene TRBV30 combines with J gene TRBJ1-2; D may be TRBD1 (5 bases). The V end was cut by 5 bases, the J end by 10 bases, with 14 bases between. From germline, CDR1 is GTSNPN and CDR2 SVGIG (reference sequence). The CDR3 runs to 11 residues. The CDR3 DNA reads as TGTGCCTGGGACTGGGGCAGTGACTACACCTTC. Residues: CAWDWGSDYTF.

This clonotype was counted between two and nine times. The CDR3 bases are TGTGCCAGCAGTGAACACCCGAACACTGAAGCTTTCTTT. This translates into CASSEHPNTEAFF. The chain couples TRBV6-1 to TRBJ1-1; D remains ambiguous. Trimming removed 2 bases from V and 1 base from J, with 5 bases in between. The CDR3 spans 13 residues. Germline V gene data show CDR1 as MNHNS and CDR2 as SASEGT.

The V call is TRBV12-3 or TRBV12-4, the J call TRBJ1-2, with 7 bases fitting TRBD1. The CDR3 runs 13 residues. The V gene end was trimmed by 5 bases and the J gene end by 6 bases; junction bases not matched to a gene: 6. The CDR3 sequence is CASSLRGTNGYTF. The CDR3, as DNA: TGTGCCAGCAGTCTCAGGGGGACGAATGGCTACACCTTC.

V is TRBV24-1 and J is TRBJ2-3, with TRBD2 identical over 13 bases. V gave up 6 bases and J gave up 4 bases; unmatched junction bases: 6. Germline-derived CDR1 and CDR2 are KGHDR and SFDVKD. The CDR3 has 16 amino acids. CDR3 region: CATSWTSGSGADTQYF. The CDR3 DNA follows: TGTGCCACCAGTTGGACTAGCGGGAGTGGGGCAGATACGCAGTATTTT.

The chain combines TRBV4-2 with TRBJ2-7; D remains unclear. The CDR3 length is 15 residues. From germline, CDR1 is LGHNA and CDR2 YNFKEQ. The ends were cut back, 1 base at V and 3 bases at J, with 13 bases in the middle. In nucleotides, the CDR3 is TGTGCCAGCAGCCAAGTGAAGGATATCGGCTACGAGCAGTACTTC. This codes for CASSQVKDIGYEQYF.

The chain carries TRBV5-5 and TRBJ2-1, with D unclear. Germline V CDR1 and CDR2: SGHKS, YYEKEE (reference sequence). The CDR3 spans 13 residues. V was pared by 3 bases and J by 3 bases, with 7 bases between. The CDR3 nucleotides are TGTGCCAGCAGCTCCGGCATCTACAATGAGCAGTTCTTC. It translates to CASSSGIYNEQFF.

This clonotype turned up a few times. The chain's CDR3 is CASSYSGAGNTEAFF. In nucleotides, the CDR3 is TGTGCCAGCAGTTACTCCGGGGCGGGGAACACTGAAGCTTTCTTT. J is TRBJ1-1 and V is TRBV6-5, with a tentative D call TRBD1 (5 bases). The CDR3 extends over 15 amino acids. Germline CDR1 is MNHEY and CDR2 is SVGAGI. V lost 0 bases and J 1 base, leaving 9 bases between the germline ends.